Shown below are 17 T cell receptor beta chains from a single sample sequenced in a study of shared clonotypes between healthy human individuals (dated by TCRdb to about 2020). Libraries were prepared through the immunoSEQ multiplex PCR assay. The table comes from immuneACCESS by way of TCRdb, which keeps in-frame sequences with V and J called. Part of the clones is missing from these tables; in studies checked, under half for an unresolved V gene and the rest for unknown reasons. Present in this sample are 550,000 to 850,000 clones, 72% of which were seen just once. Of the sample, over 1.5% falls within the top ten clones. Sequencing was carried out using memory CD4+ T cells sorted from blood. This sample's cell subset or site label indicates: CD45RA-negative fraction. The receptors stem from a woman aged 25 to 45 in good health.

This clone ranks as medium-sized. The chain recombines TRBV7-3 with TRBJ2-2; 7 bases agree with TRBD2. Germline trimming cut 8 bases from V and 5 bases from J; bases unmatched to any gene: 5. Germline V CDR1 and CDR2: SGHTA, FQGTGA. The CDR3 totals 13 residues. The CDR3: CASGAGETGELFF. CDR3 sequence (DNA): TGTGCCAGCGGCGCGGGAGAGACCGGGGAGCTGTTTTTT.

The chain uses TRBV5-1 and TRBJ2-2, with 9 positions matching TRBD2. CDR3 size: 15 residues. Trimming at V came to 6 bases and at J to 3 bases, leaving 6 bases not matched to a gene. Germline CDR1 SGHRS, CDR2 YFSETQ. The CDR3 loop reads CASTSRLADTGELFF. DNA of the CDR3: TGCGCCAGCACCTCAAGACTAGCGGACACCGGGGAGCTGTTTTTT.

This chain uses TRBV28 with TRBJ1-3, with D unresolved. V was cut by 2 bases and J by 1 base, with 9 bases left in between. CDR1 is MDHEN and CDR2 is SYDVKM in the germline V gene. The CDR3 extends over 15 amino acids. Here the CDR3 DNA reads TGTGCCAGCAGTTTAGAGGCCTGGTCTGGAAACACCATATATTTT. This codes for CASSLEAWSGNTIYF.

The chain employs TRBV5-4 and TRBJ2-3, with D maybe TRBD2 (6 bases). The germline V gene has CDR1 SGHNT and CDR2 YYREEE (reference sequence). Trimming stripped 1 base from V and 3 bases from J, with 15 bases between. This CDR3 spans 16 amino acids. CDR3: CASSLLEGIGTDTQYF. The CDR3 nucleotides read TGTGCCAGCAGCTTGTTGGAGGGAATAGGTACAGATACGCAGTATTTT.

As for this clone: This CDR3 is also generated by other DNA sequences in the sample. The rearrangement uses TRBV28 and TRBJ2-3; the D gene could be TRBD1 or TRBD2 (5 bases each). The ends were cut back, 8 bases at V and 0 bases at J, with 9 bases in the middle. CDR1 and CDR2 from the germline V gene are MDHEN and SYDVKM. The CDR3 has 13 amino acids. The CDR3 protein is CASLGDSTDTQYF. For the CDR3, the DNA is TGTGCCAGCTTAGGGGACAGCACAGATACGCAGTATTTT.

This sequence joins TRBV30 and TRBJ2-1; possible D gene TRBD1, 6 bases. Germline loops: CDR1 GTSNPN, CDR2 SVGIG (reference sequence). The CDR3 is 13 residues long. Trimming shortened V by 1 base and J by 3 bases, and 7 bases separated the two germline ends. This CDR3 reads CAWSGTDYNEQFF. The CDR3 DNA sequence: TGTGCCTGGAGTGGGACAGACTACAATGAGCAGTTCTTC.

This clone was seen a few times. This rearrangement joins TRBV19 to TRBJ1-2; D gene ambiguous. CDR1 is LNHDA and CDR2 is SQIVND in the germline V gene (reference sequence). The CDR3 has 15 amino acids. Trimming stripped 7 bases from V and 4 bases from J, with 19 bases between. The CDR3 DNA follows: TGTGCCAGTACCAGATTGTTGACACCAGCCTATGGCTACACCTTC. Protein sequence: CASTRLLTPAYGYTF.

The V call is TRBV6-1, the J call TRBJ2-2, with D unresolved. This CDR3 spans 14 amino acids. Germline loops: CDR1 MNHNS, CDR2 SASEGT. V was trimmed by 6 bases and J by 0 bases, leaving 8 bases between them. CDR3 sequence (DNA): TGTGCCAGCAGCCCATCGGCGAACACCGGGGAGCTGTTTTTT. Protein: CASSPSANTGELFF.

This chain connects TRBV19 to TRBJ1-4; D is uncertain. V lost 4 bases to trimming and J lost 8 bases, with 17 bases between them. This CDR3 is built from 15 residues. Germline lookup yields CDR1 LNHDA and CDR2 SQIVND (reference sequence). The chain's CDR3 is CASSNPTRGSEKLFF. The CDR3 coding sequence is TGTGCCAGTAGTAATCCGACACGGGGTTCGGAAAAACTGTTTTTT.

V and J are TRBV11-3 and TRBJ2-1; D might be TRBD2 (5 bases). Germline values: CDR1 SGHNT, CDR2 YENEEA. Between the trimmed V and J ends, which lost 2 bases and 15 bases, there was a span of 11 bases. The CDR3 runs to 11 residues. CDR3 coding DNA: TGTGCCAGCAGCTTACTAGCATCTCGGTTCTTC. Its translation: CASSLLASRFF.

The CDR3 region is CASSLESWASGEGTQYF. The DNA for the CDR3 is TGTGCCAGCAGCTTGGAATCTTGGGCTAGCGGGGAAGGGACCCAGTACTTC. The rearrangement joins TRBV5-6 to TRBJ2-5, with 9 bases lining up with TRBD2. V lost 0 bases, J lost 7 bases, and 13 bases stayed unmatched. Germline CDR1 and CDR2: SGHDT and YYEEEE. CDR3 length equals 17 residues.

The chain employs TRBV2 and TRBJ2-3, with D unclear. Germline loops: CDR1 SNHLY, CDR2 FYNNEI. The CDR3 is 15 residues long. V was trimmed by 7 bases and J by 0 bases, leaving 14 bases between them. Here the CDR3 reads CASTRLILSTDTQYF. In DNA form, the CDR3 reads TGTGCCAGCACTCGACTTATCCTGAGCACAGATACGCAGTATTTT.

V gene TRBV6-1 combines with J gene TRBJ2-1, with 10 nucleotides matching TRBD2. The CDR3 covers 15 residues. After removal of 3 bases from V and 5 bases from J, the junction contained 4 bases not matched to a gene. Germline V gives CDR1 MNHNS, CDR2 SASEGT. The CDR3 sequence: CASSEGTSANNEQFF. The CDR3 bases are TGTGCCAGCAGTGAGGGGACTAGCGCAAACAATGAGCAGTTCTTC.

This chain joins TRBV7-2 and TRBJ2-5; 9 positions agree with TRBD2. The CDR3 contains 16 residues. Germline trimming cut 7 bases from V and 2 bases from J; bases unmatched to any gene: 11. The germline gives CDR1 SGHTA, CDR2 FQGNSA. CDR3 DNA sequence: TGTGCCAGCACGGGGAGAGCCCTAGCGGGACAAGAGACCCAGTACTTC. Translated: CASTGRALAGQETQYF.

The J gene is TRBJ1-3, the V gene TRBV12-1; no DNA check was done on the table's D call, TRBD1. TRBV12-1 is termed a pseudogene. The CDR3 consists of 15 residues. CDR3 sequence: CASSFDRYIRNTIYF. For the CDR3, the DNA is TGTGCCAGCAGCTTTGACAGGTACATCCGAAACACCATATATTTT.

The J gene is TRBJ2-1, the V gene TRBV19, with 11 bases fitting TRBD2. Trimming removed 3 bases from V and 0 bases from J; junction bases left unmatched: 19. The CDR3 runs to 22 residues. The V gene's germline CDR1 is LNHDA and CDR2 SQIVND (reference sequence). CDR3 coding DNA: TGTGCCAGTAGTATTCCGGGGGGTAGCGGGAGGGCATTCTCGAGCTCCTACAATGAGCAGTTCTTC. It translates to CASSIPGGSGRAFSSSYNEQFF.

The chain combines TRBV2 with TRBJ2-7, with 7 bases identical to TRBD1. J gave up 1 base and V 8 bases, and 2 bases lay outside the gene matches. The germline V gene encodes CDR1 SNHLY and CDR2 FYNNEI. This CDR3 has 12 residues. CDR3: CASWDRSYEQYF. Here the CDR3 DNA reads TGTGCCAGCTGGGACAGATCCTACGAGCAGTACTTC.